These T cell receptor beta chains were read from a single sample in a study of T cell responses to AZD1222 COVID-19 vaccine. Only in-frame clones appear in the TCRdb table, and some are missing; sequencing was by immunoSEQ multiplex PCR. This sample has approximately 160,000 clones, with 87% found just once. This material consisted of peripheral blood, taken on day 0 of AZD1222 vaccination. These receptors came from an adult in good health. Each CDR3 is given with its conserved first and last residue. A D gene is named only where the DNA matches it firmly. Some rows mark clone size as missing; the rest say once, few, many or name a class of expanded clone.

V gene: TRBV10-2; J gene: TRBJ1-5; D gene: TRBD1; clone size: NA; CDR3 DNA: TGCGCCAGCAGTGAGCCAGGGGGCTCGGGGTATAGCAATCAGCCCCAGCATTTT; CDR3 protein: CASSEPGGSGYSNQPQHF
V gene: TRBV9; J gene: TRBJ2-2; D gene: NA; clone size: NA; CDR3 DNA: TGTGCCAGCAAGGCAGGGGCGAACACCGGGGAGCTGTTTTTT; CDR3 protein: CASKAGANTGELFF
V gene: TRBV5-6; J gene: TRBJ2-2; D gene: TRBD2; clone size: NA; CDR3 DNA: TGTGCCAGCAGCTTGCCCGGACTAGCGGGAGTCTCCGGGGAGCTGTTTTTT; CDR3 protein: CASSLPGLAGVSGELFF
V gene: TRBV6-5; J gene: TRBJ2-1; D gene: TRBD2; clone size: NA; CDR3 DNA: TGTGCCAGCAAGGAGACTAGCGGGACAACTGAGCAGTTCTTC; CDR3 protein: CASKETSGTTEQFF
V gene: TRBV5-5; J gene: TRBJ2-1; D gene: TRBD2; clone size: NA; CDR3 DNA: TGTGCCAGCAGCTTCCCCGGGACTAGCGATTACAATGAGCAGTTCTTC; CDR3 protein: CASSFPGTSDYNEQFF
V gene: TRBV5-1; J gene: TRBJ2-6; D gene: NA; clone size: NA; CDR3 DNA: TGCGCCAGCAGCTTGGTTCAGGACTCTGGGGCCAACGTCCTGACTTTC; CDR3 protein: CASSLVQDSGANVLTF
V gene: TRBV11-2; J gene: TRBJ2-7; D gene: TRBD1; clone size: NA; CDR3 DNA: TGTGCCAGCAGCCCCAGGGACAGGCGGGTCGAGCAGTACTTC; CDR3 protein: CASSPRDRRVEQYF
V gene: TRBV27; J gene: TRBJ1-2; D gene: NA; clone size: NA; CDR3 DNA: TGTGCCAGCACGCCGTCGGGCGACAGAAGCCACTATGGCTACACCTTC; CDR3 protein: CASTPSGDRSHYGYTF
V gene: TRBV18; J gene: TRBJ2-7; D gene: NA; clone size: NA; CDR3 DNA: TGTGCCAGCTCACCGGACAGAGTTGGCGAGCAGTACTTC; CDR3 protein: CASSPDRVGEQYF
V gene: TRBV7-6; J gene: TRBJ1-2; D gene: NA; clone size: once; CDR3 DNA: TGTGCCAGCAGTCCGGGACATCTATATGGCTACACCTTC; CDR3 protein: CASSPGHLYGYTF
V gene: TRBV18; J gene: TRBJ1-2; D gene: NA; clone size: NA; CDR3 DNA: TGTGCCAGCTCACCGGGGGCTAATGGCTACACCTTC; CDR3 protein: CASSPGANGYTF
V gene: TRBV19; J gene: TRBJ1-4; D gene: NA; clone size: NA; CDR3 DNA: TGTGCCAGTAGTATTTGGCCACCGGCGTATTCAACTAATGAAAAACTGTTTTTT; CDR3 protein: CASSIWPPAYSTNEKLFF
V gene: TRBV5-1; J gene: TRBJ2-3; D gene: TRBD1; clone size: NA; CDR3 DNA: TGCGCCAGCAGCTTCGGACAGGGTTCCAAAGATACGCAGTATTTT; CDR3 protein: CASSFGQGSKDTQYF
V gene: TRBV7-3; J gene: TRBJ1-6; D gene: NA; clone size: NA; CDR3 DNA: TGTGCCAGCAGCCAGGACAGAAATTCACCCCTCCACTTT; CDR3 protein: CASSQDRNSPLHF
V gene: TRBV20-1; J gene: TRBJ2-7; D gene: NA; clone size: NA; CDR3 DNA: TGCAGTGCCCAGAGGAGGGACGAGCAGTACTTC; CDR3 protein: CSAQRRDEQYF
V gene: TRBV11-3; J gene: TRBJ2-3; D gene: TRBD1; clone size: NA; CDR3 DNA: TGTGCCAGCAGCCGGGGGACAGGTCCCGATACGCAGTATTTT; CDR3 protein: CASSRGTGPDTQYF
V gene: TRBV19; J gene: TRBJ2-2; D gene: NA; clone size: NA; CDR3 DNA: TGTGCCAGTAGTGTGGTCCCTGCCGGGGAGCTGTTTTTT; CDR3 protein: CASSVVPAGELFF
V gene: TRBV5-7; J gene: TRBJ1-2; D gene: TRBD1; clone size: once; CDR3 DNA: TGTGCCAGCAGCTTTGGTAACAGGGGGCACCCGGACTACACCTTC; CDR3 protein: CASSFGNRGHPDYTF
V gene: TRBV27; J gene: TRBJ1-5; D gene: TRBD1; clone size: NA; CDR3 DNA: TGTGCCAGCAGTTTATCGCATCCAGGGGGAGGTCAGCCCCAGCATTTT; CDR3 protein: CASSLSHPGGGQPQHF
V gene: TRBV10-1; J gene: TRBJ2-7; D gene: NA; clone size: NA; CDR3 DNA: TGCGCCAGCAGTGAGGCAGGGACCGCGTACGAGCAGTACTTC; CDR3 protein: CASSEAGTAYEQYF
V gene: TRBV7-6; J gene: TRBJ2-7; D gene: NA; clone size: NA; CDR3 DNA: TGTGCCAGCAGCTTAAATGAGGAGCAGTACTTC; CDR3 protein: CASSLNEEQYF